The next 19 T cell receptor beta chains were all read from a single sample in a study of cytomegalovirus exposure and HLA in healthy donors. The primer mix had 60 Vbeta and 13 Jbeta primers. Sequencing used immunoSEQ multiplex PCR; TCRdb keeps in-frame clones, though not all of them. The data show fewer than 45,000 clones, 60% to 75% seen once. Sequencing was performed on PBMCs. All receptors come from a man aged 40-49 years in good health and CMV-seronegative.

The chain combines TRBV6-1 with TRBJ2-4, with no clear D. The CDR3 is 14 amino acids. V was trimmed by 2 bases and J by 5 bases, leaving 10 bases between them. Germline CDR1 is MNHNS and CDR2 is SASEGT. The CDR3: CASSERGSQNIQYF. CDR3 sequence (DNA): TGTGCCAGCAGTGAACGAGGCAGCCAAAACATTCAGTACTTC.

J is TRBJ2-1 and V is TRBV30, with D possibly matching TRBD1 (6 bases). This CDR3 comprises 14 residues. Trimming took 4 bases from V and 2 from J, leaving 12 bases between them. Germline loops: CDR1 GTSNPN, CDR2 SVGIG (reference sequence). The CDR3 DNA is TGTGCCTGGACAGACAGGCCCCCCTACAATGAGCAGTTCTTC. Translating gives CAWTDRPPYNEQFF.

J is TRBJ1-5 and V is TRBV7-8; the match to TRBD1 covers 10 bases. Germline V gene data show CDR1 as SGHVS and CDR2 as FQNEAQ. The junction had 6 bases not matched to a gene; V was cut back by 3 bases and J by 4 bases. The CDR3 covers 16 residues. This chain's CDR3 is CASSLGRDRGNQPQHF. In DNA form, the CDR3 reads TGTGCCAGCAGCTTGGGCCGGGACAGGGGTAATCAGCCCCAGCATTTT. Full variable domain (remainder filled in from reference TRBV7-8 and TRBJ1-5): GAGVSQSPRYKVAKRGQDVALRCDPISGHVSLFWYQQALGQGPEFLTYFQNEAQLDKSGLPSDRFFAERPEGSVSTLKIQRTQQEDSAVYLCASSLGRDRGNQPQHFGDGTRLSIL.

The CDR3 DNA is TGTGCCAGCAGTGAACCCCGCGCCAGGGCTGGGTACGAGCAGTACTTC. It specifies CASSEPRARAGYEQYF. The rearrangement links TRBV25-1 to TRBJ2-7, with D perhaps matching TRBD1 (5 bases). Trimming took 2 bases from V and 4 from J, leaving 18 bases between them. CDR1 is MGHDK and CDR2 is SYGVNS in the germline V gene. This CDR3 is 16 amino acids long.

The table lists this clone with a few counts. The chain employs TRBV7-6 and TRBJ1-3; D possibly corresponds to TRBD1 (6 bases). The germline V and J ends were trimmed by 5 bases and 8 bases, with 10 bases remaining between them. This CDR3 is built from 12 residues. The germline gives CDR1 SGHVS, CDR2 FNYEAQ. This CDR3 reads CASSLQGHTIYF. CDR3 bases: TGTGCCAGCAGCCTACAGGGACACACCATATATTTT.

This chain links TRBV6-5 with TRBJ2-5, with D tentatively TRBD2 (6 bases). The V end lost 6 bases, the J end lost 4 bases, and 15 bases lay between the germline ends. This CDR3 is 14 amino acids long. CDR1 and CDR2 from the germline V gene are MNHEY and SVGAGI. This CDR3 reads CASRSGLLGETQYF. Written as DNA, the CDR3 is TGTGCCAGCAGGTCGGGACTCCTGGGAGAGACCCAGTACTTC.

V and J are TRBV6-5 and TRBJ2-5, with 7 nucleotides matching TRBD1. This CDR3 is 14 amino acids long. The germline V gene has CDR1 MNHEY and CDR2 SVGAGI. V trimming: 4 bases; J trimming: 2 bases; junction bases outside the gene matches: 4. CDR3 loop: CASSSDREQETQYF. CDR3 DNA: TGTGCCAGCAGTTCCGACAGGGAACAAGAGACCCAGTACTTC.

The chain couples TRBV29-1 to TRBJ1-5; TRBD1 agrees at 8 bases. Germline CDR1 is SQVTM and CDR2 is ANQGSEA. Trimming at V came to 4 bases and at J to 7 bases, leaving 6 bases not matched to a gene. The CDR3 is 13 residues long. CDR3 sequence reads: CSVAGQDLQPQHF. Written as DNA, the CDR3 is TGCAGCGTTGCGGGACAGGATCTCCAGCCCCAGCATTTT.

The genes are TRBV6-1 and TRBJ2-6, with unresolved D. Trimming removed 3 bases at V and 0 bases at J, with 6 bases between. Germline loops: CDR1 MNHNS, CDR2 SASEGT. CDR3 length: 15 residues. The CDR3 loop reads CASSDYSSGANVLTF. The CDR3 nucleotides read TGTGCCAGCAGTGACTACAGCTCTGGGGCCAACGTCCTGACTTTC.

This sequence joins TRBV7-2 and TRBJ1-2, with 9 bases aligning to TRBD1. Per the germline V gene, CDR1 is SGHTA and CDR2 is FQGNSA. Germline trimming cut 1 base from V and 7 bases from J; bases unmatched to any gene: 7. CDR3 length equals 15 residues. The CDR3 spells CASSLGGQGRVGYTF. CDR3 in DNA: TGTGCCAGCAGCTTAGGGGGACAGGGCCGGGTTGGCTACACCTTC.

V and J are TRBV6-1 and TRBJ1-5; TRBD1 is a possible D gene (5 bases). The CDR3 consists of 15 residues. V gave up 6 bases and J gave up 5 bases, with 17 bases separating them. Germline V CDR1 and CDR2: MNHNS, SASEGT. This CDR3 reads CASSRGVGPHQPQHF. Written as DNA, the CDR3 is TGTGCCAGCAGCCGGGGGGTTGGCCCTCATCAGCCCCAGCATTTT.

The chain uses TRBV11-3 and TRBJ1-1, with D perhaps TRBD1 (5 bases). The CDR3 has 13 residues. The V gene's germline CDR1 is SGHNT and CDR2 YENEEA. Trimming shortened V by 5 bases and J by 7 bases, and 14 bases separated the two germline ends. The CDR3 nucleotides are TGTGCCAGCAGCCCCGCCTGGGGCCATGAAGCTTTCTTT. Its translation is CASSPAWGHEAFF.

This CDR3 is CASQTGGGEKLFF. The CDR3 nucleotides read TGTGCCAGCCAGACAGGGGGGGGTGAAAAACTGTTTTTT. The rearrangement links TRBV25-1 to TRBJ1-4; TRBD1 agrees at 9 bases. CDR3 length: 13 amino acids. V shed 8 bases and J 7 bases; nucleotides not matched to a gene: 5. Germline assignment: CDR1 MGHDK and CDR2 SYGVNS.

The chain recombines TRBV4-1 with TRBJ2-1; 8 nucleotides agree with TRBD2. The CDR3 loop spans 15 amino acids. Germline V lookup: CDR1 MGHRA, CDR2 YSYEKL. Unmatched junction bases numbered 6, after V lost 0 bases and J lost 8 bases. The CDR3 here is CASSQDPGGADEQFF. In nucleotides, the CDR3 is TGCGCCAGCAGCCAAGATCCGGGAGGGGCGGATGAGCAGTTCTTC.

The V gene is TRBV19, the J gene TRBJ2-7; 7 bases align to TRBD1. With V trimmed by 6 bases and J by 3 bases, 5 bases remained unmatched. In germline, CDR1 is LNHDA, CDR2 SQIVND (reference sequence). This CDR3 region has 13 residues. CDR3 in amino acids: CASRPGQIYEQYF. DNA for the CDR3: TGTGCCAGTAGACCGGGACAGATCTACGAGCAGTACTTC.

This chain links TRBV29-1 with TRBJ1-1; D gene ambiguous. Trimming stripped 7 bases from V and 1 base from J, with 13 bases between. This CDR3 is 13 amino acids long. CDR1 SQVTM and CDR2 ANQGSEA come from the germline V gene. CDR3 sequence: CSAAHAKNTEAFF. The CDR3 nucleotides are TGCAGCGCCGCACACGCAAAGAACACTGAAGCTTTCTTT. Based on the CDR3 plus reference TRBV29-1 and TRBJ1-1, the full variable domain is SAVISQKPSRDICQRGTSLTIQCQVDSQVTMMFWYRQQPGQSLTLIATANQGSEATYESGFVIDKFPISRPNLTFSTLTVSNMSPEDSSIYLCSAAHAKNTEAFFGQGTRLTVV.

The chain recombines TRBV6-5 with TRBJ2-5; TRBD1 agrees at 7 bases. The junction had 9 bases not matched to a gene; V was cut back by 5 bases and J by 9 bases. Germline V gives CDR1 MNHEY, CDR2 SVGAGI. The CDR3 has 13 residues. The CDR3, as DNA: TGTGCCAGCAGTATTGACAGGGATGGGGCCCAGTACTTC. It translates to CASSIDRDGAQYF.

This clone was seen more than once but under ten times. The J gene is TRBJ1-2, the V gene TRBV2; 7 bases align to TRBD1. J gave up 1 base and V 6 bases, and 8 bases lay outside the gene matches. Germline lookup yields CDR1 SNHLY and CDR2 FYNNEI. This CDR3 contains 15 residues. The CDR3 region is CASSPDRAGNYGYTF. The CDR3 nucleotides are TGTGCCAGCAGCCCCGACAGGGCGGGTAACTATGGCTACACCTTC. Full variable domain (rest looked up from reference TRBV2 and TRBJ1-2): EPEVTQTPSHQVTQMGQEVILRCVPISNHLYFYWYRQILGQKVEFLVSFYNNEISEKSEIFDDQFSVERPDGSNFTLKIRSTKLEDSAMYFCASSPDRAGNYGYTFGSGTRLTVV.

J is TRBJ1-1 and V is TRBV5-8; 7 bases match TRBD1. The CDR3 covers 12 residues. Germline V gene data show CDR1 as SGHTS and CDR2 as YDEGEE. After removal of 3 bases from V and 4 bases from J, the junction contained 0 bases not matched to a gene. The CDR3 nucleotides are TGTGCCAGCAGCTACAGGGGCACTGAAGCTTTCTTT. Protein product: CASSYRGTEAFF.